Following are 21 T cell receptor beta chains from one sample sequenced in a study of beta chain features in type 1 diabetes. Every bit of the isolated RNA underwent reverse transcription, so sequencing read expressed TCRB transcripts. The repertoire was sequenced with immunoSEQ multiplex PCR; TCRdb's copy has only in-frame clones and lacks some. The sample holds hundreds of thousands of clones; 15% to 17% are singletons and the top ten take roughly 0.098%. What was sequenced was naive CD4+ T cells from blood. Every receptor here comes from a man aged 18 to 29 in good health.

The gene calls are TRBV10-3 and TRBJ2-7; a weak D match, TRBD2 (6 bases). The length of the CDR3 is 14 residues. V lost 5 bases to trimming and J lost 2 bases, with 13 bases between them. Germline V gives CDR1 ENHRY, CDR2 SYGVKD. CDR3 sequence reads: CAISPAWGAYEQYF. For the CDR3, the DNA is TGTGCCATCAGTCCTGCTTGGGGGGCCTACGAGCAGTACTTC.

This clone came up a few times. This chain connects TRBV9 to TRBJ2-2; 10 bases fit TRBD1. The J segment lost 5 bases and the V segment lost 2 bases, leaving 6 bases of the junction unmatched. The germline gives CDR1 SGDLS, CDR2 YYNGEE. The CDR3 contains 16 residues. The CDR3 DNA follows: TGTGCCAGCAGCGTCCGGGACAGGGGAGGAACCGGGGAGCTGTTTTTT. Translated, it gives CASSVRDRGGTGELFF.

The chain uses TRBV29-1 and TRBJ1-2, with D possibly TRBD1 on 5 matching bases. V was shortened by 4 bases and J by 8 bases, with 8 bases between the two germline ends. CDR3 length: 10 residues. Germline-derived CDR1 and CDR2 are SQVTM and ANQGSEA. The CDR3 coding sequence is TGCAGCGTTGGAGGGGTCGGCTACACCTTC. Amino acid sequence: CSVGGVGYTF.

V and J are TRBV29-1 and TRBJ1-2, with D uncertain. The CDR3 extends over 12 amino acids. Trimming took 7 bases from V and 4 from J, leaving 13 bases between them. Germline V gene sequence: CDR1 SQVTM, CDR2 ANQGSEA. CDR3 nucleotide sequence: TGCAGCGCAACGGCGTGGGGCTATGGCTACACCTTC. Translation: CSATAWGYGYTF.

The chain links TRBV19 to TRBJ1-1; D ambiguous. CDR1 is LNHDA and CDR2 is SQIVND in the germline V gene (reference sequence). The CDR3 is 15 amino acids. The V gene lost 3 bases and the J gene lost 0 bases, with 11 bases spanning the gap. The CDR3 spells CASSIGLTVNTEAFF. Written as DNA, the CDR3 is TGTGCCAGTAGTATCGGATTAACGGTGAACACTGAAGCTTTCTTT.

The table lists this clone with a few counts. This sequence joins TRBV7-2 and TRBJ2-7; TRBD2 aligns across 10 bases. CDR3 length equals 15 residues. Trimming took 5 bases from V and 2 from J; bases not matched to a gene: 6. Germline values: CDR1 SGHTA, CDR2 FQGNSA. CDR3 sequence reads: CASSPSAGGPYEQYF. The CDR3 coding sequence is TGTGCCAGCAGCCCCTCAGCGGGAGGGCCCTACGAGCAGTACTTC.

The chain uses TRBV5-1 and TRBJ2-2; 8 bases agree with TRBD1. The CDR3 covers 13 residues. CDR1 is SGHRS, CDR2 YFSETQ, per germline. V lost 9 bases and J lost 4; bases outside the gene matches: 5. The CDR3 sequence is CATWTGPTGELFF. CDR3 DNA sequence: TGCGCCACCTGGACAGGGCCCACCGGGGAGCTGTTTTTT.

This clone was seen only a few times. The chain employs TRBV5-1 and TRBJ2-3; 7 bases fit TRBD1. Germline loops: CDR1 SGHRS, CDR2 YFSETQ. V lost 4 bases and J lost 2; bases outside the gene matches: 7. This CDR3 has 15 residues. CDR3: CASSPGQAYTDTQYF. The DNA for the CDR3 is TGCGCCAGCAGCCCTGGACAGGCCTACACAGATACGCAGTATTTT.

The rearrangement uses TRBV15 and TRBJ2-3; TRBD1 might be the D (6 bases). Germline V CDR1 and CDR2: LNHNV, YYDKDF (reference sequence). This CDR3 region has 15 residues. Trimming removed 5 bases at V and 4 bases at J, with 16 bases between. DNA for the CDR3: TGTGCCACCAGCTACAGGGTCGGGCTGGCAGATACGCAGTATTTT. Protein sequence: CATSYRVGLADTQYF.

This clone was seen more than once but under ten times. This chain links TRBV29-1 with TRBJ1-1; a weak D match, TRBD1 (6 bases). The length of the CDR3 is 13 residues. Trimming removed 3 bases at V and 5 bases at J, with 13 bases between. Looked up from germline, CDR1 is SQVTM and CDR2 is ANQGSEA. CDR3 region: CSVEGRGETEAFF. For the CDR3, the DNA is TGCAGCGTTGAGGGCAGGGGAGAGACTGAAGCTTTCTTT.

This clone appeared a few times. The chain couples TRBV10-3 to TRBJ2-3, with D maybe TRBD2 (5 bases). Germline V lookup: CDR1 ENHRY, CDR2 SYGVKD. The CDR3 extends over 13 amino acids. The germline V and J ends were trimmed by 8 bases and 1 base, with 10 bases remaining between them. The CDR3 loop is CAILARGTDTQYF. The CDR3 nucleotides read TGTGCCATCCTAGCTAGGGGCACAGATACGCAGTATTTT.

This clone has just a few counts. The identical CDR3 is also encoded by other nucleotide sequences in the sample. The chain uses TRBV7-2 and TRBJ2-7; D may correspond to TRBD1 or TRBD2 (5 bases each). CDR3 size: 14 residues. V was pared by 1 base and J by 2 bases, with 9 bases between. The V gene's germline CDR1 is SGHTA and CDR2 FQGNSA. The CDR3 sequence: CASSLERGPYEQYF. CDR3 DNA sequence: TGTGCCAGCAGCTTAGAGAGGGGACCCTACGAGCAGTACTTC.

The chain links TRBV4-2 to TRBJ1-1, with TRBD1 matching 7 bases. Losses at the gene ends were 2 bases for V and 1 base for J; bases not matched to a gene: 10. The V gene's germline CDR1 is LGHNA and CDR2 YNFKEQ. This CDR3 spans 17 amino acids. CDR3 nucleotides: TGTGCCAGCAGCCAACAGGGGGGGTCGTTTGGGAACACTGAAGCTTTCTTT. This translates into CASSQQGGSFGNTEAFF.

CDR3 DNA sequence: TGCGCCAGCAGCCTCACTAGTCGGGATTACAATGAGCAGTTCTTC. This encodes CASSLTSRDYNEQFF. J is TRBJ2-1 and V is TRBV4-3, with D tentatively TRBD2 (5 bases). CDR3 length: 15 residues. V was clipped by 4 bases and J by 4 bases, with 14 bases between them. Germline loops: CDR1 LGHNA, CDR2 YSLEER.

The chain uses TRBV27 and TRBJ2-3; weak D call: TRBD2 (6 bases). CDR1 and CDR2 (germline): MNHEY, SMNVEV (reference sequence). This CDR3 is built from 16 residues. With 3 bases removed from V and 0 bases from J, the gap between germline ends came to 13 bases. CDR3 loop: CASSFRSGHSTDTQYF. The CDR3, as DNA: TGTGCCAGCAGTTTCCGGAGCGGGCATAGCACAGATACGCAGTATTTT.

This clone was observed a few times. The rearrangement joins TRBV6-1 to TRBJ1-2; 10 bases line up with TRBD1. CDR3 length: 16 amino acids. Looked up from germline, CDR1 is MNHNS and CDR2 is SASEGT. V dropped 3 bases and J dropped 2; count of bases not matched to a gene: 6. The CDR3 loop reads CASSDPGTGVNYGYTF. CDR3 nucleotides: TGTGCCAGCAGTGATCCCGGGACAGGGGTGAACTATGGCTACACCTTC.

This clone was detected a few times. The genes are TRBV4-2 and TRBJ1-4, with D possibly matching TRBD1 (5 bases). The germline V and J ends were trimmed by 1 base and 8 bases, with 17 bases remaining between them. This CDR3 has 16 residues. Per the germline V gene, CDR1 is LGHNA and CDR2 is YNFKEQ. As DNA, the CDR3 is TGTGCCAGCAGCCAAGGGGGTCAGGGCAGATGGGAAAAACTGTTTTTT. Translation gives CASSQGGQGRWEKLFF.

This sequence joins TRBV27 and TRBJ1-2; weak D call: TRBD1 (5 bases). In germline, CDR1 is MNHEY, CDR2 SMNVEV (reference sequence). This CDR3 is 15 amino acids long. The germline V and J ends were trimmed by 3 bases and 2 bases, with 13 bases remaining between them. Here the CDR3 reads CASSFRIGANYGYTF. The CDR3 DNA sequence: TGTGCCAGCAGTTTTCGTATAGGGGCCAACTATGGCTACACCTTC.

V usage is TRBV7-2 and J usage is TRBJ1-4; the D is unclear. The CDR3 loop spans 16 amino acids. Germline values: CDR1 SGHTA, CDR2 FQGNSA. Trimming removed 1 base at V and 0 bases at J, with 9 bases between. The CDR3 region has the DNA TGTGCCAGCAGCTTAGGCGGGCCCACAACTAATGAAAAACTGTTTTTT. Translating gives CASSLGGPTTNEKLFF. The full variable domain, its missing parts supplied by reference TRBV7-2 and TRBJ1-4, is GAGVSQSPSNKVTEKGKDVELRCDPISGHTALYWYRQSLGQGLEFLIYFQGNSAPDKSGLPSDRFSAERTGGSVSTLTIQRTQQEDSAVYLCASSLGGPTTNEKLFFGSGTQLSVL.

There are a few counts of this clone. The rearrangement links TRBV5-6 to TRBJ1-1, with D hard to call. Trimming took off 0 bases at V and 0 bases at J, with 9 bases between the two ends. The CDR3 is 15 amino acids. In germline, CDR1 is SGHDT, CDR2 YYEEEE. The CDR3 here is CASSLGGLMNTEAFF. In nucleotides, the CDR3 is TGTGCCAGCAGCTTGGGAGGTTTAATGAACACTGAAGCTTTCTTT.

The rearrangement uses TRBV9 and TRBJ2-2, with D perhaps being TRBD1 or TRBD2 (5 bases each). CDR3 size: 14 residues. Germline lookup yields CDR1 SGDLS and CDR2 YYNGEE. V was pared by 2 bases and J by 6 bases, with 11 bases between. For the CDR3, the DNA is TGTGCCAGCAGCGTCGGGGCCCCTTCCGGGGAGCTGTTTTTT. Protein sequence: CASSVGAPSGELFF.